The source of this T cell receptor beta chain is a study of shared clonotypes between healthy human individuals. V gave up 1 base and J gave up 5 bases, with 11 bases separating them. Germline CDR1 reads MDHEN; CDR2 reads SYDVKM. The CDR3 sequence is 14 residues long. The assay was immunoSEQ multiplex PCR, and TCRdb's table has in-frame clones only and misses some. Among approximately 2.4 million clones, approximately 94% were seen once, and the ten largest hold less than 0.15%. The chain carries TRBV28 and TRBJ1-2; D not certain. The clonotype comes from a man between 18 and 29 years old in good health. The sample consisted of naive CD4+ T cells sorted from blood. As for subset: CD45RA+ positively selected. Written as DNA, the CDR3 is TGTGCCAGCAGTTTATTCCGAGAACCGTATGGCTACACCTTC. Translation: CASSLFREPYGYTF.